This T cell receptor (beta chain) was observed in a study of CD8+ T cells in alopecia areata. Study background: Grafting placed skin from roughly 6-12-month-old C3H/HeJ donors with spontaneous alopecia onto roughly 6-11-week-old female C3H/HeJ mice.

Germline trimming cut 2 bases from V and 3 bases from J; bases unmatched to any gene: 3. CDR3 length: 15 residues. CDR1 and CDR2 (germline): NNHDY, SYVADS. The authors extracted RNA and reverse transcribed it into cDNA as the sequencing template. The table came from immunoSEQ multiplex PCR; TCRdb's copy has only in-frame clones and leaves some out. The specimen has under 350,000 clones, none found just once. Cutaneous lymph node cells were pooled, and they were sorted using CD4, CD8alpha, NKG2D, NKG2ACE and other markers. Of note for this clone: Each gene name is a mouse one. The CDR3 end falls 4 residues outside the read, so it is completed with the germline J gene.

The sequence derives from a C3H/HeJ mouse with alopecia areata. Mouse strain MHC haplotype: H2-k. This chain links TRBV13-3 with TRBJ2-5; TRBD2 matches 10 bases. Sequences were obtained from CD4+ T cells sorted from a lymph node. Partial CDR3 DNA: TGTGCCAGCAGTGACCGGGACTGGGGTCAAGAC. It translates to CASSDRDWGQD. Given in full, the CDR3 is CASSDRDWGQDTQYF. The full variable domain, its missing parts supplied by reference TRBV13-3 and TRBJ2-5, is EAAVTQSPRSKVAVTGGKVTLSCHQTNNHDYMYWYRQDTGHGLRLIHYSYVADSTEKGDIPDGYKASRPSQENFSLILELASLSQTAVYFCASSDRDWGQDTQYFGPGTRLLVL.